Listed below are T cell receptor beta chains from one sample, sequenced in a study of blood T cell repertoires in COVID-19. Only in-frame clones appear in the TCRdb table, and some are missing; sequencing was by immunoSEQ multiplex PCR. The sample includes roughly 80,000 clones, around four fifths seen only once; the top ten take around 9.4%. Sequenced: peripheral blood. The receptor source for this set is a human donor in a cohort sampled during active COVID-19. CDR3s include the opening cysteine and the closing phenylalanine or tryptophan. A D gene is named only where the DNA matches it firmly. Clone size, where shown, is once, few, many, or a class for clones that have expanded.

TRBJ2-3,TRBV7-2,-,TRBD2,TGTGCCAGCAGCAGCCGGGGGAGGGCGGGGGGCACAGATACGCAGTATTTT,CASSSRGRAGGTDTQYF
TRBJ2-5,TRBV7-6,-,TRBD2,TGTGCCAGCAGCTATGGGCTAGCGGGTCGGCCGCTGAGGGAGACCCAGTACTTC,CASSYGLAGRPLRETQYF
TRBJ1-1,TRBV6-5,-,-,TGTGCCAGCACCGTGAACACTGAAGCTTTCTTT,CASTVNTEAFF
TRBJ1-6,TRBV7-2,-,-,TGTGCCAGCAGCTTAGCGCAACGGGTAAATTCACCCCTCCACTTT,CASSLAQRVNSPLHF
TRBJ2-2,TRBV5-1,few,-,TGCGCCAGCAGCTTGGCTCAGTCCACCGGGGAGCTGTTTTTT,CASSLAQSTGELFF
TRBJ2-3,TRBV5-1,-,-,TGCGCCAGCAGCTATACAGGGTCAGATACGCAGTATTTT,CASSYTGSDTQYF
TRBJ1-2,TRBV7-8,-,TRBD1,TGTGCCAGCAGCTTACCAGGGGGTGGCTACACCTTC,CASSLPGGGYTF
TRBJ1-5,TRBV7-9,few,-,TGTGCCAGCAGCTTAAGTGGTTCAGGGGTCAATCAGCCCCAGCATTTT,CASSLSGSGVNQPQHF
TRBJ2-3,TRBV5-1,-,TRBD2,TGCGCCAGCAGCTCCTCGCCCTACACAGCGGGGGGGGGCACAGATACGCAGTATTTT,CASSSSPYTAGGGTDTQYF
TRBJ1-3,TRBV6-5,-,-,TGTGCCAGCAGTTACGACAGGCACAGCTCTGGAAACACCATATATTTT,CASSYDRHSSGNTIYF
TRBJ1-5,TRBV12-3/TRBV12-4,-,-,TGTGCCAGCAGTTTAGCGCCAGGACAGCCCCAGCATTTT,CASSLAPGQPQHF
TRBJ1-6,TRBV5-4,-,-,TGTGCCAGCAGCTTGGCTTCTGACAGCTCCTATAATTCACCCCTCCACTTT,CASSLASDSSYNSPLHF
TRBJ2-3,TRBV7-8,-,TRBD1,TGTGCCAGCAGCTTAGGCTCGAGACGAACCGGGACAGAGGCTTCGGATACGCAGTATTTT,CASSLGSRRTGTEASDTQYF
TRBJ2-4,TRBV28,-,TRBD2,TGTGCCAGCAGTTCGGGAGGTGGCAAAAACATTCAGTACTTC,CASSSGGGKNIQYF